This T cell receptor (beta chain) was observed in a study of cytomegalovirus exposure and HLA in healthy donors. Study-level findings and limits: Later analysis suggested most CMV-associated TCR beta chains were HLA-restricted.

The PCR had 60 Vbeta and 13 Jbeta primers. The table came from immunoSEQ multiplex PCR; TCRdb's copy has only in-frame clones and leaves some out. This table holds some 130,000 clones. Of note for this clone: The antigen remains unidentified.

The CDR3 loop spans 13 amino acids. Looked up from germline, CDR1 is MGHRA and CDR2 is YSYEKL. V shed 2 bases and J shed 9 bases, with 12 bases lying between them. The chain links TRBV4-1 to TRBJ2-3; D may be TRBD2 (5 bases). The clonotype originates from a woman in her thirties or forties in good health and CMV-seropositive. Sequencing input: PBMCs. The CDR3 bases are TGCGCCAGCAGCCAAACACCAAGGGAGACGCAGTATTTT. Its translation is CASSQTPRETQYF.